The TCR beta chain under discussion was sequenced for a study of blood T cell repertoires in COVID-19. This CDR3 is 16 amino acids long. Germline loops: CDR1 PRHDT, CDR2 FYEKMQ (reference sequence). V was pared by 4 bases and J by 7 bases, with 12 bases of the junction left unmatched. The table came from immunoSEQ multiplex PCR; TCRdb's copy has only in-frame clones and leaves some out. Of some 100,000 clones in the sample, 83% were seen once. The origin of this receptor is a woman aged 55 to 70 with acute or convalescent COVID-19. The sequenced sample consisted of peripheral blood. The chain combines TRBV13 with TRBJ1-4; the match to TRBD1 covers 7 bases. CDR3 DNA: TGTGCCAGCAGCTCAAAGGGGGCAAGTGATAGTGAAAAACTGTTTTTT. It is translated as CASSSKGASDSEKLFF.